The rows below give T cell receptor beta chains drawn from one sample of a study of CD8+ T cells in alopecia areata. The protocol was immunoSEQ multiplex PCR, while the TCRdb copy is restricted to in-frame clones and leaves out a portion. The profile covers about 180,000 clones, with 50% to 65% appearing a single time and 11% taken by the ten largest. Specimen: CD8+ T cells sorted from blood, collected at week 24, from a patient treated with tofacitinib. The receptors shown here come from a human donor with alopecia areata. CDR3s include the opening cysteine and the closing phenylalanine or tryptophan. Each record gives: clone size, V gene, D gene, J gene, CDR3 DNA, CDR3 protein. A D gene is named only where the DNA matches it firmly. Some rows have no size entry. The others give once, few or many, or a class for an expanded clone.

abundance: few
v_gene: TRBV13
d_gene: -
j_gene: TRBJ2-2
CDR3nt: TGTGCCAGCAGCCCCGTTGGGGGCGCAAACACCGGGGAGCTGTTTTTT
CDR3aa: CASSPVGGANTGELFF

abundance: few
v_gene: TRBV10-2
d_gene: -
j_gene: TRBJ2-7
CDR3nt: TGCGCCAGCAGTGAGGAGGGTTCCCACGAGCAGTACTTC
CDR3aa: CASSEEGSHEQYF

abundance: -
v_gene: TRBV10-2
d_gene: -
j_gene: TRBJ2-3
CDR3nt: TGCGCCAGCAGTGACAGTCTAGGGACGTATTTT
CDR3aa: CASSDSLGTYF

abundance: -
v_gene: TRBV5-6
d_gene: -
j_gene: TRBJ2-2
CDR3nt: TGTGCCAGCAGCTTGCGTTGGGCAGGGATGGGAGCGAACACCGGGGAGCTGTTTTTT
CDR3aa: CASSLRWAGMGANTGELFF

abundance: -
v_gene: TRBV28
d_gene: -
j_gene: TRBJ1-5
CDR3nt: TGTGCCAGCAGCACCGCACCAGCTTATAGCAATCAGCCCCAGCATTTT
CDR3aa: CASSTAPAYSNQPQHF

abundance: once
v_gene: TRBV4-3
d_gene: TRBD1
j_gene: TRBJ1-2
CDR3nt: TGCGCCAGCAGCCAGGGACAGGGGGCTATCTATGGCTACACCTTC
CDR3aa: CASSQGQGAIYGYTF

abundance: few
v_gene: TRBV7-2
d_gene: TRBD2
j_gene: TRBJ2-1
CDR3nt: TGTGCCAGCAGCTTTCTAGCGGGGTCGTACAATGAGCAGTTCTTC
CDR3aa: CASSFLAGSYNEQFF

abundance: once
v_gene: TRBV7-8
d_gene: -
j_gene: TRBJ2-1
CDR3nt: TGTGCCAGCAGATTAATAGGCCAGGGGGGAAACAATGAGCAGTTCTTC
CDR3aa: CASRLIGQGGNNEQFF

abundance: few
v_gene: TRBV11-2
d_gene: TRBD2
j_gene: TRBJ2-2
CDR3nt: TGTGCCAGCAGCAGGGGTTCCGGGACTACAAGCACCGGGGAGCTGTTTTTT
CDR3aa: CASSRGSGTTSTGELFF

abundance: few
v_gene: TRBV27
d_gene: TRBD2
j_gene: TRBJ2-2
CDR3nt: TGTGCCAGCAGTCCCAGACTAGCGGGAGTGGGCGGGGAGCTGTTTTTT
CDR3aa: CASSPRLAGVGGELFF

abundance: few
v_gene: TRBV29-1
d_gene: -
j_gene: TRBJ1-2
CDR3nt: TGCAGCGTGCCTCTAGGGGACGCCGACTATGGCTACACCTTC
CDR3aa: CSVPLGDADYGYTF

abundance: -
v_gene: TRBV27
d_gene: -
j_gene: TRBJ1-6
CDR3nt: TGTGCCAGCAGTTTCGGGGCTGGGTCACCCCTCCACTTT
CDR3aa: CASSFGAGSPLHF

abundance: -
v_gene: TRBV6-1
d_gene: -
j_gene: TRBJ1-2
CDR3nt: TGTGCCAGCAGTGAAACCGCTGATCCTTTCCGCGGGCATGGCTACACCTTC
CDR3aa: CASSETADPFRGHGYTF

abundance: -
v_gene: TRBV13
d_gene: TRBD1
j_gene: TRBJ2-1
CDR3nt: TGTGCCAGCAGCTCGCGTTCGGGACAGGGGAATGAGCAGTTCTTC
CDR3aa: CASSSRSGQGNEQFF

abundance: -
v_gene: TRBV11-2
d_gene: TRBD1
j_gene: TRBJ2-7
CDR3nt: TGTGCCAGCAGCCTATCGACAGGGTATATCGGCTACGAGCAGTACTTC
CDR3aa: CASSLSTGYIGYEQYF

abundance: few
v_gene: TRBV29-1
d_gene: -
j_gene: TRBJ2-7
CDR3nt: TGCAGCGTTGAGGGGCAGGGGTACCACGAGCAGTACTTC
CDR3aa: CSVEGQGYHEQYF

abundance: few
v_gene: TRBV7-8
d_gene: -
j_gene: TRBJ2-3
CDR3nt: TGTGCCAGCAGCTCCTACAGGGAAGATACGCAGTATTTT
CDR3aa: CASSSYREDTQYF

abundance: -
v_gene: TRBV9
d_gene: -
j_gene: TRBJ1-1
CDR3nt: TGTGCCAGCAGCGTAGGGGGGAGTGCTGAAGCTTTCTTT
CDR3aa: CASSVGGSAEAFF

abundance: once
v_gene: TRBV14
d_gene: -
j_gene: TRBJ1-1
CDR3nt: TGTGCCAGCAGGCCGTTTATGATCCTGGACACTGAAGCTTTCTTT
CDR3aa: CASRPFMILDTEAFF

abundance: -
v_gene: TRBV27
d_gene: -
j_gene: TRBJ2-7
CDR3nt: TGTGCCAGCAGTTTTCCCGGTTCCGAGCAGTACTTC
CDR3aa: CASSFPGSEQYF

abundance: -
v_gene: TRBV5-6
d_gene: TRBD1
j_gene: TRBJ1-5
CDR3nt: TGTGCCAGCAGCTTAGGACAGGGTCAGCCCCAGCATTTT
CDR3aa: CASSLGQGQPQHF

abundance: -
v_gene: TRBV7-9
d_gene: TRBD2
j_gene: TRBJ2-2
CDR3nt: TGTGCCAGCAGCTCTCCTGCGGGGGCGAACACCGGGGAGCTGTTTTTT
CDR3aa: CASSSPAGANTGELFF

abundance: -
v_gene: TRBV30
d_gene: -
j_gene: TRBJ2-7
CDR3nt: TGTGCCTGGAGTGGGGGATATGGATACGAGCAGTACTTC
CDR3aa: CAWSGGYGYEQYF

abundance: -
v_gene: TRBV5-6
d_gene: -
j_gene: TRBJ1-2
CDR3nt: TGTGCCAGCAGCTTAAGGGACAATTCTAACTATGGCTACACCTTC
CDR3aa: CASSLRDNSNYGYTF

abundance: once
v_gene: TRBV7-9
d_gene: TRBD2
j_gene: TRBJ2-7
CDR3nt: TGTGCCAGCAGCTCCCCGGGACTAGGAAGCCGCGAGCAGTACTTC
CDR3aa: CASSSPGLGSREQYF

abundance: -
v_gene: TRBV27
d_gene: -
j_gene: TRBJ2-1
CDR3nt: TGTGCCAGCAGTTCCTGGAGTGGGGCCGGCGATGAGCAGTTCTTC
CDR3aa: CASSSWSGAGDEQFF

abundance: -
v_gene: TRBV30
d_gene: -
j_gene: TRBJ1-1
CDR3nt: TGTGCCTGGAGTTCAGGAAACACTGAAGCTTTCTTT
CDR3aa: CAWSSGNTEAFF

abundance: -
v_gene: TRBV4-1
d_gene: TRBD1
j_gene: TRBJ1-5
CDR3nt: TGCGCCAGCAGCCAAGATGACAGGGAGAATCAGCCCCAGCATTTT
CDR3aa: CASSQDDRENQPQHF

abundance: -
v_gene: TRBV19
d_gene: -
j_gene: TRBJ2-5
CDR3nt: TGTGCCAGTAGTCCAGCTAGCTGGGAGACCCAGTACTTC
CDR3aa: CASSPASWETQYF